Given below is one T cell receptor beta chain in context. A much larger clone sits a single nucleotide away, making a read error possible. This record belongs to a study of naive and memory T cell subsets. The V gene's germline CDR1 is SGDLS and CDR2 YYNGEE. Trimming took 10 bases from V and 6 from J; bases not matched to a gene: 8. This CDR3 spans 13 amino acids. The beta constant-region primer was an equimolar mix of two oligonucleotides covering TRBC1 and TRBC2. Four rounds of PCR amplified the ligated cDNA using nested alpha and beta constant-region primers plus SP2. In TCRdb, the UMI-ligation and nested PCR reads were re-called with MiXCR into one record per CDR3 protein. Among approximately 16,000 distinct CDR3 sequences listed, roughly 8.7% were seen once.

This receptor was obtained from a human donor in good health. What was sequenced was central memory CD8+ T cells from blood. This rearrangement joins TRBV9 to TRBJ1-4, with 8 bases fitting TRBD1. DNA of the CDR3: TGTGCCCGTCTAGACAGGGGCGATGAAAAACTGTTTTTT. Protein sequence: CARLDRGDEKLFF.